What follows is one T cell receptor (beta chain) and its context. Antigen specificity is unknown. Primers included in the PCR were 60 Vbeta and 13 Jbeta primers. Sequencing was performed with immunoSEQ multiplex PCR; in TCRdb, only in-frame clones are kept and a portion is missing. Recorded for this sample: around 88,000 clones. This sample was taken from a study of cytomegalovirus exposure and HLA in healthy donors. Findings and limits, study-wide: In an earlier analysis, most TCR beta V segments were productive about 87% or about 30% of the time. A missense DCLRE1C variant was associated with V- and J-gene trimming of TCR beta chains in a later analysis, and an independent cohort replicated the association. On later analysis, the bulk of CMV-associated TCR beta chains appeared to be HLA-restricted. Later work associated more than 15,000 TCR beta sequences with HLA alleles at 0.05 false discovery rate.

Germline CDR1 SGDLS, CDR2 YYNGEE. The V end was cut by 4 bases, the J end by 4 bases, with 17 bases between. This CDR3 contains 15 residues. V usage is TRBV9 and J usage is TRBJ1-2, with unresolved D. This clonotype was sampled from a girl between 10 and 17 years old in good health and CMV-seropositive. Sequenced sample: PBMCs. The CDR3 here is CASSLPRTGSYGYTF. The CDR3 DNA reads TGTGCCAGCAGCCTCCCCCGGACGGGGAGCTATGGCTACACCTTC.